Listed below are T cell receptor beta chains from one sample, sequenced in a study of vaccination and CD4 T cells after COVID-19. TCRdb re-derived calls from the PCR reads in MiXCR, one entry per CDR3 protein. The sample shows about 20,000 distinct CDR3 sequences, around half of them seen only once. Their antigen targets remain unknown. Source material: CD4+ T cells from blood, cultured in vitro. The receptors here all came from a human donor who had recovered from COVID-19. The CDR3 runs from the conserved cysteine through the conserved F or W. The D gene is left open where the match is weak. Rows give clone size only sometimes, using once, few, many, or a class for an expanded clone.

J	D	size	V	DNA	CDR3
TRBJ1-6	.	.	TRBV5-8	TGTGCCAGCAGCTTATTGGGCCAGACGGCCTCACCCCTCCACTTT	CASSLLGQTASPLHF
TRBJ1-3	.	.	TRBV19	TGTGCCAGTAGTCCCAGTCCAGCCTCTGGAAACACCATATATTTT	CASSPSPASGNTIYF
TRBJ1-6	.	.	TRBV5-1	TGCGCCAGCAGCCTACGGGGTACGGATAATTCACCCCTCCACTTT	CASSLRGTDNSPLHF
TRBJ2-2	.	.	TRBV7-2	TGTGCCAGCAGCTTAATCCTGGCCGGGGAGCTGTTTTTT	CASSLILAGELFF
TRBJ2-3	.	once	TRBV6-1	TGTGCCAGCAGTAACACCCGGGTCGCCACAGATACGCAGTATTTT	CASSNTRVATDTQYF
TRBJ1-1	.	.	TRBV19	TGTGCCAGTAGTATCAACATGAACACTGAAGCTTTCTTT	CASSINMNTEAFF
TRBJ2-5	.	few	TRBV6-1	TGTGCCAGCCGATTTGGGGGAGAGACCCAGTACTTC	CASRFGGETQYF
TRBJ1-3	.	.	TRBV16	TGTGCCAGCAGTCTCATCCCAGGGAAAGGAAACACCATATATTTT	CASSLIPGKGNTIYF
TRBJ1-6	.	few	TRBV20-1	TGCAGTGCTAGTGCAGCCTCCGGTCATTCACCCCTCCACTTT	CSASAASGHSPLHF
TRBJ1-5	.	.	TRBV19	TGTGCCAGTACCCTGGGGGTGGCCGGCCGGCATCAGCCCCAGCATTTT	CASTLGVAGRHQPQHF
TRBJ1-2	TRBD1	.	TRBV27	TGTGCCAGCAGTGTCACTGCCCACAGGGGGCCGGGGGGGACCATTAACTATGGCTACACCTTC	CASSVTAHRGPGGTINYGYTF
TRBJ2-7	.	.	TRBV18	TGTGCCAGTAGACCGGGGGAGACCTACGAGCAGTACTTC	CASRPGETYEQYF
TRBJ2-3	TRBD2	.	TRBV12-3/TRBV12-4	TGTGCCAGCAGTTTGGTAGCGGGAGCGGCAGATACGCAGTATTTT	CASSLVAGAADTQYF
TRBJ2-6	.	.	TRBV18	TGTGCCAGCTCCAGGACAGGTTCGGCGGGAGTAGGGATCTCTGGGGCCAACGTCCTGACTTTC	CASSRTGSAGVGISGANVLTF
TRBJ2-2	TRBD1	few	TRBV7-9	TGTGCCAGCAGTCGACAGGGGGCAGGGGAGCTGTTTTTT	CASSRQGAGELFF
TRBJ1-4	.	once	TRBV20-1	TGCAGTGCTAGAGATCTAGGGGGGAGGAATGAAAAACTGTTTTTT	CSARDLGGRNEKLFF
TRBJ2-3	.	.	TRBV11-2	TGTGCCAGCAGAGACCCGTGGGGGGATACGCAGTATTTT	CASRDPWGDTQYF
TRBJ2-6	.	.	TRBV6-1	TGTGCCAGCAGTGGAACTGGGGCCAACGTCCTGACTTTC	CASSGTGANVLTF
TRBJ1-6	.	few	TRBV15	TGTGCCACCAGCAGAGATAGGAGGTTAAATAATTCACCCCTCCACTTT	CATSRDRRLNNSPLHF
TRBJ2-1	TRBD2	.	TRBV7-2	TGTGCCAGCAGTCCAAGCGGGGGGCATTACAATGAGCAGTTCTTC	CASSPSGGHYNEQFF
TRBJ1-1	.	.	TRBV11-2	TGTGCCAGCAGCTTAGATCAATGGCTTGGAACAGTCATGAACACTGAAGCTTTCTTT	CASSLDQWLGTVMNTEAFF
TRBJ2-7	.	.	TRBV21-1	TGTGCCAGCAGCAAAGCGCGGGCCCGGACAGGGCCGGGGACTAGGGACTACGAGCAGTACTTC	CASSKARARTGPGTRDYEQYF
TRBJ1-3	.	.	TRBV6-1	TGTGCCAGCAGTGAAGGAGTAGGGCGCGGAAACACCATATATTTT	CASSEGVGRGNTIYF
TRBJ1-5	.	.	TRBV20-1	TGCAGTGCCCGTTCCGGGACCCCCTTTAGCAATCAGCCCCAGCATTTT	CSARSGTPFSNQPQHF
TRBJ1-2	.	.	TRBV18	TGTGCCAGCTCCCCTCGGGTTGACACCTATGGCTACACCTTC	CASSPRVDTYGYTF
TRBJ2-3	TRBD1	.	TRBV20-1	TGCAGTGCTAGCTCTCTGGACAGGGGATTCACAGATACGCAGTATTTT	CSASSLDRGFTDTQYF
TRBJ2-5	.	.	TRBV12-3/TRBV12-4	TGTGCCAGCAGCCTTAGCTGGAGTCGGCAAGAGACCCAGTACTTC	CASSLSWSRQETQYF
TRBJ2-3	TRBD1	.	TRBV7-9	TGTGCCAGCAGCGGAGGACAGGGCCGCGGCACAGATACGCAGTATTTT	CASSGGQGRGTDTQYF
TRBJ1-2	.	once	TRBV18	TGTGCCAGCTCACCGCTAGCTACAGGCCAAGCTAACTATGGCTACACCTTC	CASSPLATGQANYGYTF
TRBJ2-3	TRBD2	once	TRBV5-4	TGTGCCAGCAGCTTGAGTTCCGGGGGGGATACGCAGTATTTT	CASSLSSGGDTQYF
TRBJ2-1	.	.	TRBV2	TGTGCCAGCAATCCGACACTCTCCTACAATGAGCAGTTCTTC	CASNPTLSYNEQFF
TRBJ2-3	.	.	TRBV20-1	TGCAGTGCTACCTCCCGAGGGGGAATATACACAGATACGCAGTATTTT	CSATSRGGIYTDTQYF
TRBJ1-1	.	.	TRBV2	TGTGCCAGCAGTGAAGAAAGAGTGGGCACTGAAGCTTTCTTT	CASSEERVGTEAFF
TRBJ2-5	TRBD2	.	TRBV7-2	TGTGCCAGCAGGCTGACTAGCGGGGGTTCCAGTAAAGAGACCCAGTGCTTC	CASRLTSGGSSKETQCF
TRBJ2-7	.	.	TRBV21-1	TGTGCCAGCAGCGTAGCCCCCGACGTACTCTCCTACGAGCAGTACTTC	CASSVAPDVLSYEQYF
TRBJ1-1	TRBD1	few	TRBV20-1	TGCAGTGCTAGAGATCACAGGGGGAACACTGAAGCTTTCTTT	CSARDHRGNTEAFF
TRBJ2-5	TRBD2	.	TRBV11-2	TGTGCCAGCAGCCTAGACAGGACTAGCGGGGGCAAGACCCAGTACTTC	CASSLDRTSGGKTQYF
TRBJ2-5	TRBD2	.	TRBV10-1	TGCGCCAGCAGCGCCGGGACTAAAGAGACCCAGTACTTC	CASSAGTKETQYF
TRBJ1-5	.	.	TRBV6-2/TRBV6-3	TGTGCCAGCAGTTACTCGAAACAGGTCATAAATAGCAATCAGCCCCAGCATTTT	CASSYSKQVINSNQPQHF
TRBJ2-1	TRBD2	.	TRBV7-8	TGTGCCAGCAGCCCATACCTAGCGGGAGGGCCGGAGGAGCAGTTCTTC	CASSPYLAGGPEEQFF
TRBJ2-7	.	.	TRBV15	TGTGCCACCAGCAGAGATCTCAGAGAGGGGTACGAGCAGTACTTC	CATSRDLREGYEQYF
TRBJ2-7	.	few	TRBV5-1	TGCGCCAGCAGCCGCGACAGCGATTACGAGCAGTACTTC	CASSRDSDYEQYF
TRBJ2-7	TRBD1	.	TRBV6-1	TGTGCCAGCAGGCACGGGGGGACAGGGGCCTCCTACGAGCAGTACTTC	CASRHGGTGASYEQYF
TRBJ2-5	.	.	TRBV14	TGTGCCAGCAGCCAAGAACGGCTAACTCAAGAGACCCAGTACTTC	CASSQERLTQETQYF
TRBJ2-5	.	.	TRBV27	TGTGCCAGCAGTTTGTCGGCAGCCCAAGAGACCCAGTACTTC	CASSLSAAQETQYF